Below are 31 T cell receptor beta chains sequenced from a single sample in a study of shared clonotypes between healthy human individuals. Only in-frame clones appear in the TCRdb table, and some are missing; sequencing was by immunoSEQ multiplex PCR. The sample carries 2.3 million or so clones, approximately 93% recorded once. The sample was naive CD4+ T cells from PBMCs. Subset described: CD45RA+ positively selected. The receptors were gathered from a man younger than 35 in good health. Some clones in this sample may be carry-over from other donors' samples.

The V call is TRBV5-1, the J call TRBJ2-3, with TRBD2 identical over 11 bases. Germline-derived CDR1 and CDR2 are SGHRS and YFSETQ. V was clipped by 4 bases and J by 3 bases; unmatched bases: 16. The CDR3 consists of 19 residues. CDR3 sequence: CASSMGLAVGGIRTDTQYF. In DNA, the CDR3 is TGCGCCAGCAGCATGGGACTAGCGGTCGGGGGGATTCGGACAGATACGCAGTATTTT.

CDR3 amino acids: CASSYSLPGVDNEQFF. CDR3 sequence (DNA): TGTGCCAGCAGTTACTCGTTACCGGGGGTCGACAATGAGCAGTTCTTC. V gene TRBV6-5 combines with J gene TRBJ2-1, with D possibly being TRBD2 (6 bases). This CDR3 is built from 16 residues. Germline CDR1 is MNHEY and CDR2 is SVGAGI. The V end lost 0 bases, the J end lost 5 bases, and 14 bases lay between the germline ends.

The chain recombines TRBV7-3 with TRBJ2-1, with TRBD2 matching over 13 bases. Germline CDR1 reads SGHTA; CDR2 reads FQGTGA. This CDR3 has 13 residues. V lost 8 bases to trimming and J lost 8 bases; unmatched junction nucleotides: 3. The CDR3, as DNA: TGTGCCAGCGGACTAGCGGGAGAGTATGAGCAGTTCTTC. Amino acids: CASGLAGEYEQFF.

The rearrangement uses TRBV5-1 and TRBJ2-7; perhaps TRBD2 as D (5 bases). Germline V gene lookup returns CDR1 SGHRS and CDR2 YFSETQ. CDR3 length: 15 residues. V was shortened by 4 bases and J by 1 base, with 15 bases between the two germline ends. The CDR3 loop reads CASSPQVSGSYEQYF. CDR3 sequence (DNA): TGCGCCAGCAGCCCCCAAGTATCGGGGTCCTACGAGCAGTACTTC.

The chain combines TRBV28 with TRBJ2-1; TRBD1 agrees at 11 bases. Trimming took 5 bases from V and 3 from J; bases not matched to a gene: 9. This CDR3 spans 17 amino acids. Germline V CDR1 and CDR2: MDHEN, SYDVKM. The CDR3 is CASSEAPGQGGYNEQFF. The CDR3 coding sequence is TGTGCCAGCAGTGAAGCCCCGGGACAGGGGGGCTACAATGAGCAGTTCTTC. The variable domain in full, completed from reference TRBV28 and TRBJ2-1, reads DVKVTQSSRYLVKRTGEKVFLECVQDMDHENMFWYRQDPGLGLRLIYFSYDVKMKEKGDIPEGYSVSREKKERFSLILESASTNQTSMYLCASSEAPGQGGYNEQFFGPGTRLTVL.

The chain recombines TRBV4-3 with TRBJ2-1; no definite D call. The CDR3 contains 15 residues. In germline, CDR1 is LGHNA, CDR2 YSLEER. The V end lost 0 bases, the J end lost 9 bases, and 15 bases lay between the germline ends. DNA of the CDR3: TGCGCCAGCAGCCAAGATCGACAACCTTTTTTTGAGCAGTTCTTC. Protein sequence: CASSQDRQPFFEQFF.

The CDR3 coding sequence is TGTGCCAGCGGTCCCGGGACAGTCAACAATGAGCAGTTCTTC. Translation gives CASGPGTVNNEQFF. The chain couples TRBV9 to TRBJ2-1, with TRBD1 identical over 7 bases. The J segment lost 5 bases and the V segment lost 7 bases, leaving 9 bases of the junction unmatched. The germline gives CDR1 SGDLS, CDR2 YYNGEE. The CDR3 has 14 residues. Full variable domain (rest looked up from reference TRBV9 and TRBJ2-1): DSGVTQTPKHLITATGQRVTLRCSPRSGDLSVYWYQQSLDQGLQFLIQYYNGEERAKGNILERFSAQQFPDLHSELNLSSLELGDSALYFCASGPGTVNNEQFFGPGTRLTVL.

V gene TRBV19 combines with J gene TRBJ1-1, with TRBD1 as a possible D gene (6 bases). The V and J ends lost 7 bases and 5 bases respectively, with 14 bases between them. CDR1 and CDR2 (germline): LNHDA, SQIVND (reference sequence). The CDR3 sequence is 13 residues long. CDR3 sequence (DNA): TGTGCCAGTAAGAACAGGGTGTATACTGAAGCTTTCTTT. This sequence encodes CASKNRVYTEAFF.

The rearrangement links TRBV29-1 to TRBJ2-1, with D possibly being TRBD1 (5 bases). V was clipped by 7 bases and J by 6 bases, with 19 bases between them. Germline-derived CDR1 and CDR2 are SQVTM and ANQGSEA. This CDR3 spans 14 amino acids. The CDR3 bases are TGCAGCGGAGCCGGGCCAGGGCCTCTCAATGAGCAGTTCTTC. Protein product: CSGAGPGPLNEQFF.

The V gene is TRBV28, the J gene TRBJ1-2; TRBD1 might be the D (6 bases). This CDR3 has 13 residues. Germline CDR1 reads MDHEN; CDR2 reads SYDVKM. The V end lost 4 bases, the J end lost 11 bases, and 17 bases lay between the germline ends. CDR3 protein: CASSSGTGLGYTF. DNA for the CDR3: TGTGCCAGCAGTTCGGGAACAGGGCTCGGGTACACCTTC.

Comment on this clone: The sample holds other DNA sequences that translate to the same CDR3. J is TRBJ1-1 and V is TRBV25-1; no clear D. The germline V gene encodes CDR1 MGHDK and CDR2 SYGVNS. V was pared by 6 bases and J by 1 base, with 3 bases between. This CDR3 contains 11 residues. In DNA form, the CDR3 reads TGTGCCAGCAGGGGGAACACTGAAGCTTTCTTT. Protein: CASRGNTEAFF. Supplemented by reference TRBV25-1 and TRBJ1-1, the full variable domain reads EADIYQTPRYLVIGTGKKITLECSQTMGHDKMYWYQQDPGMELHLIHYSYGVNSTEKGDLSSESTVSRIRTEHFPLTLESARPSHTSQYLCASRGNTEAFFGQGTRLTVV.

This chain joins TRBV25-1 and TRBJ1-1, with no clear D. V gave up 0 bases and J gave up 6 bases, with 11 bases separating them. The CDR3 is 14 amino acids. From germline, CDR1 is MGHDK and CDR2 SYGVNS. CDR3 sequence reads: CASSEYLGSAEAFF. As DNA, the CDR3 is TGTGCCAGCAGTGAATATCTTGGGTCGGCTGAAGCTTTCTTT.

Written as DNA, the CDR3 is TGTGCCAGCAGTCCTCGGACTTTGCTTTACAATGAGCAGTTCTTC. Translating gives CASSPRTLLYNEQFF. The chain links TRBV2 to TRBJ2-1; tentative D call: TRBD2 (5 bases). In germline, CDR1 is SNHLY, CDR2 FYNNEI. The V end was cut by 5 bases, the J end by 4 bases, with 15 bases between. This CDR3 is built from 15 residues.

The CDR3 reads CASSPRPRVDYGYTF. CDR3 nucleotide sequence: TGCGCCAGCAGCCCCCGGCCCCGAGTGGACTATGGCTACACCTTC. V gene TRBV5-1 combines with J gene TRBJ1-2; D gene uncertain. Looked up from germline, CDR1 is SGHRS and CDR2 is YFSETQ. V was pared by 4 bases and J by 3 bases, with 16 bases between. CDR3 length: 15 residues.

The chain uses TRBV7-4 and TRBJ2-2; no clear D gene. Germline V gene sequence: CDR1 SGHVT, CDR2 SQSDAQ. Trimming left V 1 base short and J 6 bases short, with 6 bases between. This CDR3 contains 13 residues. This chain's CDR3 is CASSLVRSGELFF. The CDR3 bases are TGTGCCAGCAGCTTAGTTAGGTCCGGGGAGCTGTTTTTT.

V usage is TRBV28 and J usage is TRBJ1-1, with 8 bases that match TRBD1. The CDR3 is 14 residues long. Germline-derived CDR1 and CDR2 are MDHEN and SYDVKM. V trimming: 5 bases; J trimming: 4 bases; junction bases outside the gene matches: 6. The CDR3 DNA sequence: TGTGCCAGCAGTCCCCAGGGGGCGCGCACTGAAGCTTTCTTT. The encoded protein is CASSPQGARTEAFF. Complete variable domain (other parts from reference TRBV28 and TRBJ1-1): DVKVTQSSRYLVKRTGEKVFLECVQDMDHENMFWYRQDPGLGLRLIYFSYDVKMKEKGDIPEGYSVSREKKERFSLILESASTNQTSMYLCASSPQGARTEAFFGQGTRLTVV.

This clone was seen only a few times. The rearrangement links TRBV7-9 to TRBJ1-2; unclear D gene. Trimming removed 8 bases at V and 4 bases at J, with 17 bases between. This CDR3 has 14 amino acids. Germline lookup yields CDR1 SEHNR and CDR2 FQNEAQ (reference sequence). The CDR3 loop reads CASLSSNYFYGYTF. In DNA, the CDR3 is TGTGCCAGCCTTTCTTCCAACTACTTCTATGGCTACACCTTC.

This chain joins TRBV11-2 and TRBJ1-2; maybe TRBD1 (6 bases). V lost 0 bases to trimming and J lost 4 bases, with 15 bases between them. The length of the CDR3 is 16 residues. Germline CDR1 and CDR2: SGHAT and FQNNGV. This CDR3 reads CASSLDDRDTGYGYTF. The CDR3, as DNA: TGTGCCAGCAGCTTAGATGATAGGGACACCGGCTATGGCTACACCTTC.

In the case of this clone: The sample holds other DNA sequences that translate to the same CDR3. The chain joins TRBV5-1 to TRBJ2-1; 14 bases align to TRBD2. The CDR3 contains 16 residues. V dropped 3 bases and J dropped 3; count of bases not matched to a gene: 2. Germline CDR1 and CDR2: SGHRS and YFSETQ. In nucleotides, the CDR3 is TGCGCCAGCAGCTCCGGACTAGCGGGAGGCTACAATGAGCAGTTCTTC. Encoded protein: CASSSGLAGGYNEQFF.

The rearrangement links TRBV6-1 to TRBJ2-3; a possible D gene is TRBD1 (6 bases). CDR3 size: 13 residues. Germline V CDR1 and CDR2: MNHNS, SASEGT. Trimming shortened V by 1 base and J by 9 bases, and 11 bases separated the two germline ends. The DNA for the CDR3 is TGTGCCAGCAGTGAAGAAGGGCAGGGGACGCAGTATTTT. Translating gives CASSEEGQGTQYF.

The rearrangement uses TRBV7-8 and TRBJ2-1; 7 nucleotides align to TRBD2. The CDR3 length is 15 residues. Germline values: CDR1 SGHVS, CDR2 FQNEAQ. V shed 2 bases and J 1 base; nucleotides not matched to a gene: 2. CDR3 loop: CASSLLAASYNEQFF. The CDR3 bases are TGTGCCAGCAGCTTACTAGCGGCTTCCTACAATGAGCAGTTCTTC.

The chain carries TRBV28 and TRBJ2-1; 7 nucleotides agree with TRBD2. Germline CDR1 is MDHEN and CDR2 is SYDVKM. The J segment lost 4 bases and the V segment lost 4 bases, leaving 10 bases of the junction unmatched. This CDR3 region has 16 residues. The CDR3 region is CASSSFGASGYNEQFF. The CDR3 DNA is TGTGCCAGCAGTTCGTTCGGGGCTAGCGGATACAATGAGCAGTTCTTC.

This clone showed up just once. The chain uses TRBV7-2 and TRBJ1-2, with 7 bases that match TRBD1. Germline V gives CDR1 SGHTA, CDR2 FQGNSA. V was pared by 1 base and J by 8 bases, with 7 bases of the junction left unmatched. The CDR3 is 14 amino acids. The CDR3 sequence: CASSLDQGDRGYTF. The CDR3 coding sequence is TGTGCCAGCAGCTTAGACCAGGGGGATCGAGGCTACACCTTC.

V and J are TRBV21-1 and TRBJ2-1; TRBD2, the D gene given by the table, was not confirmed from the DNA. TRBV21-1 is a listed pseudogene. This CDR3 comprises 15 residues. The CDR3 nucleotides are TGTGCCAGCAGCAAAAACCTCGGTGGTAGCGGGGAGCAGTTCTTC. Translation: CASSKNLGGSGEQFF.

V usage is TRBV18 and J usage is TRBJ2-1, with 11 bases lining up with TRBD2. V shed 0 bases and J 7 bases; nucleotides not matched to a gene: 5. CDR1 and CDR2 from the germline V gene are KGHSH and LQKENI. The CDR3 contains 16 residues. The CDR3 nucleotides read TGTGCCAGCTCACCACCTAGCGGGAGGGCTTTAAATGAGCAGTTCTTC. It yields the protein CASSPPSGRALNEQFF.

The chain recombines TRBV6-5 with TRBJ1-2; TRBD1 might be the D (6 bases). Trimming stripped 6 bases from V and 6 bases from J, with 11 bases between. The CDR3 totals 12 residues. Germline CDR1 is MNHEY and CDR2 is SVGAGI. The CDR3 DNA sequence: TGTGCCAGCAGCCAGGGGAGGCATGGCTACACCTTC. As protein: CASSQGRHGYTF.

Points on this clone: Other nucleotide sequences from this sample produce the same CDR3. V is TRBV30 and J is TRBJ2-1; D remains ambiguous. The CDR3 is made up of 11 amino acids. The germline V and J ends were trimmed by 5 bases and 2 bases, with 4 bases remaining between them. CDR1 GTSNPN and CDR2 SVGIG come from the germline V gene (reference sequence). The CDR3 is CAWGAYNEQFF. CDR3 nucleotide sequence: TGTGCCTGGGGGGCCTACAATGAGCAGTTCTTC.

V gene TRBV18 combines with J gene TRBJ2-4, with 14 bases that match TRBD2. V was clipped by 4 bases and J by 8 bases; unmatched bases: 4. There are 15 residues in the CDR3. The germline CDR1 and CDR2 sequences are KGHSH and LQKENI. The CDR3 reads CASSHPGLAGDIQYF. CDR3 DNA: TGTGCCAGCTCACATCCGGGACTAGCGGGAGACATTCAGTACTTC.

The rearrangement links TRBV10-3 to TRBJ1-2; D remains unclear. Germline CDR1 ENHRY, CDR2 SYGVKD. The CDR3 runs to 12 residues. V gave up 2 bases and J gave up 6 bases, with 7 bases separating them. The CDR3 region is CAISEGSDGYTF. DNA of the CDR3: TGTGCCATCAGTGAGGGAAGCGATGGCTACACCTTC.

This clone was detected a few times. This chain joins TRBV19 and TRBJ2-1, with 10 bases that match TRBD2. The germline gives CDR1 LNHDA, CDR2 SQIVND (reference sequence). The length of the CDR3 is 15 residues. J was trimmed by 6 bases and V by 4 bases; bases with no gene match: 6. The CDR3 protein is CASSRGLAGVNEQFF. The CDR3 nucleotides are TGTGCCAGTAGTAGGGGCCTAGCGGGAGTCAATGAGCAGTTCTTC.

V usage is TRBV7-3 and J usage is TRBJ2-1, with 8 bases lining up with TRBD2. V shed 4 bases, J shed 10 bases, and the junction held 3 bases outside the gene matches. This CDR3 has 12 amino acids. Looked up from germline, CDR1 is SGHTA and CDR2 is FQGTGA. The CDR3 nucleotides read TGTGCCAGCAGCTCTATAGCGGGAGAGCAGTTCTTC. It translates to CASSSIAGEQFF.